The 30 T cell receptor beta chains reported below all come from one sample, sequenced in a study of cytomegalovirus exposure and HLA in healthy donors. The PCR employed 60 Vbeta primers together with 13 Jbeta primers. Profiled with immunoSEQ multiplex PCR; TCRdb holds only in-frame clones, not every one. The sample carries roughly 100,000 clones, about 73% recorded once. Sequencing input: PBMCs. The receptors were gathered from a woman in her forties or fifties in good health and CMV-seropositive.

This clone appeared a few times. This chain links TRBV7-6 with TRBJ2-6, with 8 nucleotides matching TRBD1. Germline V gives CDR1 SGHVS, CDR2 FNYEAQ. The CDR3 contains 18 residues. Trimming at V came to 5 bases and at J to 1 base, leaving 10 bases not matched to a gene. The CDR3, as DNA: TGTGCCAGCAGCCCACGGACAGGGAGAGGGTCTGGGGCCAACGTCCTGACTTTC. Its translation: CASSPRTGRGSGANVLTF.

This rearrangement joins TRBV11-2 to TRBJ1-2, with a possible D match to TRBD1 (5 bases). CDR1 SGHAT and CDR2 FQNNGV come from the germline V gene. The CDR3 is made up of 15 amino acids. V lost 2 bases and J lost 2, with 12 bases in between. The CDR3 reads CASSLSQGRNYGYTF. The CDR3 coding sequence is TGTGCCAGCAGCTTATCCCAGGGCCGCAACTATGGCTACACCTTC. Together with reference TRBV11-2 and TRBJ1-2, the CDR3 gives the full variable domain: EAGVAQSPRYKIIEKRQSVAFWCNPISGHATLYWYQQILGQGPKLLIQFQNNGVVDDSQLPKDRFSAERLKGVDSTLKIQPAKLEDSAVYLCASSLSQGRNYGYTFGSGTRLTVV.

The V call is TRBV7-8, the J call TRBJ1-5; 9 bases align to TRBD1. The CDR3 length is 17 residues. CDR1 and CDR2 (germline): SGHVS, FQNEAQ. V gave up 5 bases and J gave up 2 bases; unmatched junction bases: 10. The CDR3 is CASSVDRDRARNQPQHF. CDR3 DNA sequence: TGTGCCAGCAGCGTTGACCGGGACAGGGCCCGCAATCAGCCCCAGCATTTT.

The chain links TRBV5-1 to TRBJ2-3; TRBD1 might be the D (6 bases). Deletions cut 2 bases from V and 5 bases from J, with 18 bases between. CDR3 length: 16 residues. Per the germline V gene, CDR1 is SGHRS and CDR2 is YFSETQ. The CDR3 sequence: CASSLTGTVGEDTQYF. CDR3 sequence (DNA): TGCGCCAGCAGCTTAACAGGGACGGTCGGTGAAGATACGCAGTATTTT. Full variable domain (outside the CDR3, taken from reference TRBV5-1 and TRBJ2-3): KAGVTQTPRYLIKTRGQQVTLSCSPISGHRSVSWYQQTPGQGLQFLFEYFSETQRNKGNFPGRFSGRQFSNSRSEMNVSTLELGDSALYLCASSLTGTVGEDTQYFGPGTRLTVL.

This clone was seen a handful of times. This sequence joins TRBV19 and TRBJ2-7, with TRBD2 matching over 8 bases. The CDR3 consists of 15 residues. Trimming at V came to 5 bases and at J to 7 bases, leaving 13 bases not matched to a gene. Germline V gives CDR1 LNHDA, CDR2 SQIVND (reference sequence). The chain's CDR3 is CASSVSFSGMEEQYF. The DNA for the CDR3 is TGTGCCAGTAGTGTATCCTTTAGCGGGATGGAGGAGCAGTACTTC.

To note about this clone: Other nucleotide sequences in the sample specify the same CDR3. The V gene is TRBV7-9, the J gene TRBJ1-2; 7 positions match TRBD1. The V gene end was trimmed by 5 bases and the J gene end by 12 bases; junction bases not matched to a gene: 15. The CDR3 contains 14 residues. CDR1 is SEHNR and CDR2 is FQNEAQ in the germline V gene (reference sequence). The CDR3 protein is CASSKGDRTTRNTF. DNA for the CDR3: TGTGCCAGCAGCAAAGGGGACAGAACTACGCGTAACACCTTC.

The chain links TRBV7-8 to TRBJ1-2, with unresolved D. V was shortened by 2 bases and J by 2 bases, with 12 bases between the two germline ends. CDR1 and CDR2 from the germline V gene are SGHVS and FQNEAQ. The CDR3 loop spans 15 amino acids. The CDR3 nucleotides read TGTGCCAGCAGCTTACGCCCAGGTACCAACTATGGCTACACCTTC. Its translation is CASSLRPGTNYGYTF.

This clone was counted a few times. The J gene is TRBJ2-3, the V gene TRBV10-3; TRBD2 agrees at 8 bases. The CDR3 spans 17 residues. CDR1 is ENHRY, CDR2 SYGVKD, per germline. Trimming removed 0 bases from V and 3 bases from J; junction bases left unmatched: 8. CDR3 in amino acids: CAISESTAGVRTDTQYF. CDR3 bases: TGTGCCATCAGTGAGTCGACAGCGGGAGTGAGGACAGATACGCAGTATTTT.

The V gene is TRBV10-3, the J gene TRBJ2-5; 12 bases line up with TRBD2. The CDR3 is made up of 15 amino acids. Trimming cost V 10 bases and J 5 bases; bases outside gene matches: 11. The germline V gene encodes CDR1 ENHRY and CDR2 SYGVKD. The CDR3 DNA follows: TGTGCCACCGGCCTAGCGGGAGGGCCTTCGGAGACCCAGTACTTC. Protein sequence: CATGLAGGPSETQYF.

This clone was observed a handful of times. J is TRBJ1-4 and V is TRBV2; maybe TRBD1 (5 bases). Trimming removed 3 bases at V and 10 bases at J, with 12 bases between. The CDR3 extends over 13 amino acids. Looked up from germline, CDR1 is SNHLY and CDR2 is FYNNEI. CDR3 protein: CASSDRQGLKLFF. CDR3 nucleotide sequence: TGTGCCAGCAGTGATAGGCAGGGACTAAAACTGTTTTTT.

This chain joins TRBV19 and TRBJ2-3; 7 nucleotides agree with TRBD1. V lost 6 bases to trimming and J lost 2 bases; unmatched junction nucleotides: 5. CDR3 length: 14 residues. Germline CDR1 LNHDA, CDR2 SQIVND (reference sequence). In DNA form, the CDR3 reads TGTGCCAGTAGGGCGACAGGGATCACAGATACGCAGTATTTT. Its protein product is CASRATGITDTQYF.

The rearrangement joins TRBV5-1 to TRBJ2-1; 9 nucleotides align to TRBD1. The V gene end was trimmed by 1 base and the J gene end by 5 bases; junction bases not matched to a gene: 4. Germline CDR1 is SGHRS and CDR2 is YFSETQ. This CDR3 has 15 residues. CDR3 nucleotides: TGCGCCAGCAGCTTGCTACAGGGGGCCCACAATGAGCAGTTCTTC. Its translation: CASSLLQGAHNEQFF.

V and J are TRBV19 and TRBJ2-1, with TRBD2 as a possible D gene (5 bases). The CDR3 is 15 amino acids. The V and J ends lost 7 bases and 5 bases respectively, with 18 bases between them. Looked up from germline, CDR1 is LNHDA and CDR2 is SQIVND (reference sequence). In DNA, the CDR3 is TGTGCCAGTACCCCCCCCGGTGCGGGCCACAATGAGCAGTTCTTC. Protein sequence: CASTPPGAGHNEQFF.

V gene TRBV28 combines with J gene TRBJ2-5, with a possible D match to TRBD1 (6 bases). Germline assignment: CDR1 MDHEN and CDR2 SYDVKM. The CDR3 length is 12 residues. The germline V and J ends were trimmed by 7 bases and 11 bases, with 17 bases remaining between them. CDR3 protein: CASTEGTTGQYF. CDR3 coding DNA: TGTGCCAGCACTGAGGGGACAACGGGACAGTACTTC.

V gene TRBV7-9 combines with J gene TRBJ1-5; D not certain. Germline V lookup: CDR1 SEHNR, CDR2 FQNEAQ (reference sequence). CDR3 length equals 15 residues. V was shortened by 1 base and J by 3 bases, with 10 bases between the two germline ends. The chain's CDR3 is CASSLDTVLNQPQHF. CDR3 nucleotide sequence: TGTGCCAGCAGCTTAGATACGGTCCTCAATCAGCCCCAGCATTTT.

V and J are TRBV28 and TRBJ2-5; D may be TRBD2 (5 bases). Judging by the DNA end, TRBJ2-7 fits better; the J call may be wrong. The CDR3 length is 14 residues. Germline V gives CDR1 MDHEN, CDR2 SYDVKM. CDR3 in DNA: TGTGCCAGCAGTCCCATCGGACTCCCCTACGAGCAGTACTTC. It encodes CASSPIGLPYEQYF.

The CDR3 sequence: CASSLPGYNQPQHF. The CDR3 DNA reads TGTGCCAGCAGCTTACCGGGTTACAATCAGCCCCAGCATTTT. This chain links TRBV7-2 with TRBJ1-5, with D uncertain. V was clipped by 2 bases and J by 3 bases, with 8 bases between them. CDR3 length: 14 residues. CDR1 is SGHTA, CDR2 FQGNSA, per germline. Full variable domain (outside the CDR3, taken from reference TRBV7-2 and TRBJ1-5): GAGVSQSPSNKVTEKGKDVELRCDPISGHTALYWYRQSLGQGLEFLIYFQGNSAPDKSGLPSDRFSAERTGGSVSTLTIQRTQQEDSAVYLCASSLPGYNQPQHFGDGTRLSIL.

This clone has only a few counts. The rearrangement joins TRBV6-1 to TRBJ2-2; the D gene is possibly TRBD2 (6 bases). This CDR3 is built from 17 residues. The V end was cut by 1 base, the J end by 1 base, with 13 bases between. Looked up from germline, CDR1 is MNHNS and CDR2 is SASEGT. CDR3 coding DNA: TGTGCCAGCAGTGAAGTGCAGGGACTCCTGAACACCGGGGAGCTGTTTTTT. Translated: CASSEVQGLLNTGELFF.

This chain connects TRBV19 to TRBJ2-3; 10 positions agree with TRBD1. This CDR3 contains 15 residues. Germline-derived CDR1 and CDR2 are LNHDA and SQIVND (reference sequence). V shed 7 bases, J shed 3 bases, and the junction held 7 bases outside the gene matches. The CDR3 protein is CASKDWTGGTDTQYF. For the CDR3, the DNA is TGTGCCAGTAAAGATTGGACAGGGGGAACAGATACGCAGTATTTT.

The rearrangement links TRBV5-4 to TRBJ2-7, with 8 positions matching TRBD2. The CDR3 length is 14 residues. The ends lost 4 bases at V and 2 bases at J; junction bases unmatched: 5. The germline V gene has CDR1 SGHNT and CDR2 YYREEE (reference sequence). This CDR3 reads CASSATSGTYEQYF. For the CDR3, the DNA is TGTGCCAGCAGCGCCACTAGCGGAACCTACGAGCAGTACTTC.

CDR3 sequence: CASKPGELAGGQETQYF. CDR3 nucleotide sequence: TGTGCCAGCAAGCCCGGGGAGTTAGCGGGGGGACAAGAGACCCAGTACTTC. The V call is TRBV5-6, the J call TRBJ2-5, with 10 bases matching TRBD2. Germline V lookup: CDR1 SGHDT, CDR2 YYEEEE. The CDR3 has 17 residues. Trimming took 6 bases from V and 2 from J; bases not matched to a gene: 13.

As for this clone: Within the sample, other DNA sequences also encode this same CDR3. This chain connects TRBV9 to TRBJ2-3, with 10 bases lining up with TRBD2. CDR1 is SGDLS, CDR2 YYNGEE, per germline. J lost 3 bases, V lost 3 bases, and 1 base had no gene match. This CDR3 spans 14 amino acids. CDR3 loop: CASSASGSTDTQYF. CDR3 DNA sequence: TGTGCCAGCAGCGCTAGCGGGAGTACAGATACGCAGTATTTT.

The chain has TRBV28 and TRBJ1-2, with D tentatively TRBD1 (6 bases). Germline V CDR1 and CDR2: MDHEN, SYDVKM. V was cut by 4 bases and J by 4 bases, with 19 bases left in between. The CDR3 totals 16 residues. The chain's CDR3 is CASSSPTGHFGYGYTF. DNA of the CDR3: TGTGCCAGCAGTTCCCCAACAGGGCACTTCGGCTATGGCTACACCTTC.

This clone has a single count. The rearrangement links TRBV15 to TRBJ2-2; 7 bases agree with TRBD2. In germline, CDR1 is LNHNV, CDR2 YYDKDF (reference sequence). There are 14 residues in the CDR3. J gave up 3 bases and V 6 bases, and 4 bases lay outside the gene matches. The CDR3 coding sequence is TGTGCCACCAGTAAGGGGAGGGACACCGGGGAGCTGTTTTTT. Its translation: CATSKGRDTGELFF.

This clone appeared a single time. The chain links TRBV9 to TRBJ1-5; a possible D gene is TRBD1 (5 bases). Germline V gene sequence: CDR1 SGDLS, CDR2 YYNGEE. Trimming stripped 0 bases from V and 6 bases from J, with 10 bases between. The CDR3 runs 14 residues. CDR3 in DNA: TGTGCCAGCAGCGTAGGGGGGGAGAGTCAGCCCCAGCATTTT. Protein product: CASSVGGESQPQHF.

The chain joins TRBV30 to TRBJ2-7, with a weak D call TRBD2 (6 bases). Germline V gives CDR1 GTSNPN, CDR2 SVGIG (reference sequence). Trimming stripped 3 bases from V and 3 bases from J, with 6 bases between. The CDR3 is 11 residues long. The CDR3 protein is CAWRGGYEQYF. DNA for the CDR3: TGTGCCTGGAGGGGGGGCTACGAGCAGTACTTC.

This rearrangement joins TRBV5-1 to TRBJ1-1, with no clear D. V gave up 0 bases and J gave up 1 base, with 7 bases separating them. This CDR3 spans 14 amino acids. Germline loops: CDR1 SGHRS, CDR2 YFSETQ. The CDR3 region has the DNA TGCGCCAGCAGCTTGGAGAACGGGAACACTGAAGCTTTCTTT. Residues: CASSLENGNTEAFF. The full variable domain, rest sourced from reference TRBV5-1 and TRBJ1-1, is KAGVTQTPRYLIKTRGQQVTLSCSPISGHRSVSWYQQTPGQGLQFLFEYFSETQRNKGNFPGRFSGRQFSNSRSEMNVSTLELGDSALYLCASSLENGNTEAFFGQGTRLTVV.

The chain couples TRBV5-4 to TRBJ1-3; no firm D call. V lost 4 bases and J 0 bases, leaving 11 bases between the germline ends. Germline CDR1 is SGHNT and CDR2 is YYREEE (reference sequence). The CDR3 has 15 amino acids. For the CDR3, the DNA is TGTGCCAGCAGCCGACAAGCAAACTCTGGAAACACCATATATTTT. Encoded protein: CASSRQANSGNTIYF.

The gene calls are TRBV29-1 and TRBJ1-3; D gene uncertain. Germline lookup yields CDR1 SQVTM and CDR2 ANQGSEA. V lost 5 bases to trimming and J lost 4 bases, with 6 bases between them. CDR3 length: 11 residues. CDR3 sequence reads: CSVLVGNTIYF. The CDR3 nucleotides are TGCAGCGTTTTAGTAGGAAACACCATATATTTT.

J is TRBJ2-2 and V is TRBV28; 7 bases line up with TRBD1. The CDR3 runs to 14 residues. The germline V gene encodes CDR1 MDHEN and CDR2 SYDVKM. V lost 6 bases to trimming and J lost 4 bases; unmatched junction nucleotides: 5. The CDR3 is CASRKRGRTGELFF. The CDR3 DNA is TGTGCCAGCAGGAAGAGGGGGCGCACCGGGGAGCTGTTTTTT.